One sample yielded the 25 T cell receptor beta chains listed below, sequenced in a study of blood T cell repertoires in COVID-19 (dated by TCRdb to 2018 to 2020). Library preparation employed the immunoSEQ multiplex PCR assay. The table was pulled from immuneACCESS by TCRdb, which kept in-frame rearrangements only. Such tables lose some clones; where checked, under half of the loss comes from unresolved V genes, and the rest has no known cause. Present in this sample are around 100,000 clones, approximately 93% of which were seen just once. 0.97% of the sample rests with the top ten. What was sequenced was peripheral blood. The receptors here all came from a man aged 55 to 69 with acute or convalescent COVID-19.

J is TRBJ1-5 and V is TRBV19; 8 bases line up with TRBD1. Germline V gene lookup returns CDR1 LNHDA and CDR2 SQIVND (reference sequence). There are 18 residues in the CDR3. J was trimmed by 5 bases and V by 4 bases; bases with no gene match: 16. The CDR3: CASSTPTGQGQSDQPQHF. CDR3 nucleotide sequence: TGTGCCAGTAGTACCCCTACCGGACAGGGACAATCGGATCAGCCCCAGCATTTT. Using reference TRBV19 and TRBJ1-5 for the parts outside the CDR3, the full variable domain is DGGITQSPKYLFRKEGQNVTLSCEQNLNHDAMYWYRQDPGQGLRLIYYSQIVNDFQKGDIAEGYSVSREKKESFPLTVTSAQKNPTAFYLCASSTPTGQGQSDQPQHFGDGTRLSIL.

The CDR3 DNA is TGCGCCAGCGCTAGCGAGGCCTACGAGCAGTACTTC. It yields the protein CASASEAYEQYF. The chain joins TRBV5-1 to TRBJ2-7, with TRBD2 as a possible D gene (6 bases). This CDR3 is 12 amino acids long. Germline CDR1 SGHRS, CDR2 YFSETQ. Trimming pared 7 bases from V and 2 bases from J, leaving 10 bases between.

The chain carries TRBV6-1 and TRBJ2-7, with 9 bases matching TRBD2. CDR3 size: 15 residues. V was pared by 2 bases and J by 2 bases, with 4 bases of the junction left unmatched. Per germline, CDR1 MNHNS and CDR2 SASEGT. The CDR3 protein is CASSEWTSVTYEQYV. CDR3 sequence (DNA): TGTGCCAGCAGTGAATGGACTAGCGTCACCTACGAGCAGTACGTC.

This clone was detected only once. For the CDR3, the DNA is TGTGCCAGCTCACCAGTACTAGCGCGGGAGACCCAGTACTTC. Its protein product is CASSPVLARETQYF. The chain employs TRBV18 and TRBJ2-5; TRBD2 agrees at 7 bases. The CDR3 has 14 residues. The junction had 5 bases not matched to a gene; V was cut back by 2 bases and J by 5 bases. The germline V gene has CDR1 KGHSH and CDR2 LQKENI.

The chain uses TRBV28 and TRBJ2-4, with D unclear. The V end lost 2 bases, the J end lost 0 bases, and 11 bases lay between the germline ends. Germline V gives CDR1 MDHEN, CDR2 SYDVKM. The CDR3 sequence is 16 residues long. The CDR3 here is CASSLRTAIAKNIQYF. Written as DNA, the CDR3 is TGTGCCAGCAGTTTACGAACAGCTATAGCCAAAAACATTCAGTACTTC.

The chain employs TRBV19 and TRBJ2-1; possibly TRBD2 for D (5 bases). With 3 bases removed from V and 7 bases from J, the gap between germline ends came to 7 bases. Germline-derived CDR1 and CDR2 are LNHDA and SQIVND (reference sequence). CDR3 length equals 12 residues. The CDR3 region is CASSIRTNEQFF. CDR3 in DNA: TGTGCCAGTAGTATCAGGACTAATGAGCAGTTCTTC.

In its sample, this clone was seen once. This chain uses TRBV7-9 with TRBJ1-2, with 12 bases identical to TRBD1. The germline CDR1 and CDR2 sequences are SEHNR and FQNEAQ (reference sequence). The CDR3 is 21 residues long. J gave up 5 bases and V 7 bases, and 26 bases lay outside the gene matches. CDR3 sequence reads: CASTLIAGFRGQGASEYGYTF. CDR3 bases: TGTGCCAGCACCCTGATCGCTGGTTTTCGGGGACAGGGGGCATCGGAATATGGCTACACCTTC.

The rearrangement links TRBV18 to TRBJ2-1, with 10 bases aligning to TRBD1. This CDR3 spans 15 amino acids. Germline CDR1 is KGHSH and CDR2 is LQKENI. The V segment lost 3 bases and the J segment 6 bases; nucleotides outside the gene matches: 5. The CDR3 region has the DNA TGTGCCAGCTCACCTAGACAGGGGGCGCTCAATGAGCAGTTCTTC. Its protein product is CASSPRQGALNEQFF. The full variable domain, its missing parts supplied by reference TRBV18 and TRBJ2-1, is NAGVMQNPRHLVRRRGQEARLRCSPMKGHSHVYWYRQLPEEGLKFMVYLQKENIIDESGMPKERFSAEFPKEGPSILRIQQVVRGDSAAYFCASSPRQGALNEQFFGPGTRLTVL.

The V and J genes are TRBV3-1 (or the pseudogene TRBV3-2) and TRBJ1-2; 10 positions agree with TRBD1. The CDR3 is made up of 13 amino acids. CDR1 LGHDT and CDR2 YNNKEL come from the germline V gene (reference sequence). Trimming at V came to 4 bases and at J to 7 bases, leaving 3 bases not matched to a gene. The CDR3 here is CASSRDRGPGYTF. CDR3 DNA: TGTGCCAGCAGCCGGGACAGGGGCCCTGGCTACACCTTC.

The table lists this clone with a count of one. The chain joins TRBV7-2 to TRBJ2-3, with D possibly matching TRBD1 (5 bases). The V gene lost 3 bases and the J gene lost 6 bases, with 13 bases spanning the gap. The CDR3 consists of 14 residues. The germline V gene encodes CDR1 SGHTA and CDR2 FQGNSA. The CDR3 region has the DNA TGTGCCAGCAGCTTTCGCGTAGGGGTGGATACGCAGTATTTT. It encodes CASSFRVGVDTQYF. Full variable domain (rest looked up from reference TRBV7-2 and TRBJ2-3): GAGVSQSPSNKVTEKGKDVELRCDPISGHTALYWYRQSLGQGLEFLIYFQGNSAPDKSGLPSDRFSAERTGGSVSTLTIQRTQQEDSAVYLCASSFRVGVDTQYFGPGTRLTVL.

The rearrangement links TRBV5-1 to TRBJ2-7, with 7 bases that match TRBD1. There are 13 residues in the CDR3. The V gene end was trimmed by 0 bases and the J gene end by 7 bases; junction bases not matched to a gene: 4. The germline CDR1 and CDR2 sequences are SGHRS and YFSETQ. In nucleotides, the CDR3 is TGCGCCAGCAGCTTGGAGGGGGCGGGTGAGCAGTACGTC. Translated, it gives CASSLEGAGEQYV.

This chain joins TRBV12-5 and TRBJ1-2; D not certain. CDR3 length: 13 residues. Deletions cut 3 bases from V and 1 base from J, with 6 bases between. Germline assignment: CDR1 LGHNT and CDR2 FRNRAP. CDR3 DNA sequence: TGTGCTAGTGGTTTTGGCAGTAACTATGGCTACACCTTC. It specifies CASGFGSNYGYTF.

The chain uses TRBV11-3 and TRBJ1-1; no definite D call. Germline V gene sequence: CDR1 SGHNT, CDR2 YENEEA. V shed 5 bases and J shed 5 bases, with 6 bases lying between them. The CDR3 extends over 11 amino acids. CDR3 protein: CASSPKTEAFF. In nucleotides, the CDR3 is TGTGCCAGCAGCCCTAAAACTGAAGCTTTCTTT.

The chain employs TRBV24-1 and TRBJ2-3, with D possibly TRBD1 on 6 matching bases. Germline V gene sequence: CDR1 KGHDR, CDR2 SFDVKD. V gave up 4 bases and J gave up 4 bases, with 17 bases separating them. The CDR3 is made up of 16 amino acids. CDR3 in DNA: TGTGCCACCAGTGACCGCCCGACAGGTCTGCCAGATACGCAGTATTTT. Its translation is CATSDRPTGLPDTQYF.

The J gene is TRBJ1-5, the V gene TRBV9; possibly TRBD1 for D (5 bases). V lost 4 bases to trimming and J lost 2 bases, with 13 bases between them. The CDR3 totals 15 residues. The germline CDR1 and CDR2 sequences are SGDLS and YYNGEE. The CDR3: CASSPGGGRNQPQHF. CDR3 bases: TGTGCCAGCAGCCCGGGGGGGGGTCGCAATCAGCCCCAGCATTTT.

J is TRBJ1-1 and V is TRBV5-6; D not certain. This CDR3 contains 16 residues. CDR1 SGHDT and CDR2 YYEEEE come from the germline V gene. Trimming removed 0 bases at V and 4 bases at J, with 16 bases between. The CDR3 bases are TGTGCCAGCAGCTTGGTGGCAGACTATCGAGCCACTGAAGCTTTCTTT. Translation: CASSLVADYRATEAFF.

This chain connects TRBV20-1 to TRBJ1-2; 9 bases fit TRBD1. Germline lookup yields CDR1 DFQATT and CDR2 SNEGSKA (reference sequence). V lost 3 bases and J lost 4; bases outside the gene matches: 6. The CDR3 contains 14 residues. The chain's CDR3 is CSASYDRGTYGYTF. The CDR3 region has the DNA TGCAGTGCTAGTTACGACAGGGGGACCTATGGCTACACCTTC.

This clone came up once. The chain couples TRBV29-1 to TRBJ1-1; no clear D. In germline, CDR1 is SQVTM, CDR2 ANQGSEA. This CDR3 is built from 13 residues. Trimming took off 4 bases at V and 0 bases at J, with 9 bases between the two ends. CDR3 in DNA: TGCAGCGTTGTTCGGGGTTTGAACACTGAAGCTTTCTTT. Protein: CSVVRGLNTEAFF.

This rearrangement joins TRBV30 to TRBJ1-6; TRBD1 aligns across 9 bases. V dropped 7 bases and J dropped 9; count of bases not matched to a gene: 7. Per germline, CDR1 GTSNPN and CDR2 SVGIG (reference sequence). The CDR3 extends over 13 amino acids. CDR3 residues: CASIKDRGSPLHF. The CDR3 coding sequence is TGTGCCTCGATTAAGGACAGGGGTTCACCCCTCCACTTT.

The chain carries TRBV19 and TRBJ1-1; D possibly corresponds to TRBD1 (5 bases). The CDR3 extends over 15 amino acids. Germline assignment: CDR1 LNHDA and CDR2 SQIVND (reference sequence). V shed 1 base and J shed 5 bases, with 14 bases lying between them. The CDR3 region is CASSIGVGGGTEAFF. The CDR3 nucleotides read TGTGCCAGTAGTATAGGGGTTGGGGGAGGGACTGAAGCTTTCTTT.

The chain uses TRBV10-3 and TRBJ1-2; D gene ambiguous. Germline-derived CDR1 and CDR2 are ENHRY and SYGVKD. The CDR3 has 15 residues. Trimming took off 0 bases at V and 4 bases at J, with 12 bases between the two ends. CDR3 DNA: TGTGCCATCAGTGAGTCAGTGGTACAGAGCTATGGCTACACCTTC. Translation: CAISESVVQSYGYTF.

The rearrangement joins TRBV5-1 to TRBJ1-2; TRBD1 agrees at 7 bases. The CDR3 consists of 13 residues. V lost 0 bases to trimming and J lost 7 bases; unmatched junction nucleotides: 3. In germline, CDR1 is SGHRS, CDR2 YFSETQ. CDR3 region: CASSLEGDSGYTF. In DNA form, the CDR3 reads TGCGCCAGCAGCTTGGAAGGGGACAGTGGCTACACCTTC.

This chain joins TRBV7-9 and TRBJ1-2, with TRBD1 matching over 8 bases. V lost 4 bases, J lost 2 bases, and 6 bases stayed unmatched. The germline V gene encodes CDR1 SEHNR and CDR2 FQNEAQ (reference sequence). The CDR3 totals 15 residues. In nucleotides, the CDR3 is TGTGCCAGCAGCTCCTCCTGGACAGGGAACTATGGCTACACCTTC. This translates into CASSSSWTGNYGYTF.

This chain joins TRBV30 and TRBJ1-2; no clear D. The CDR3 extends over 14 amino acids. CDR1 GTSNPN and CDR2 SVGIG come from the germline V gene (reference sequence). V lost 2 bases to trimming and J lost 2 bases, with 12 bases between them. The CDR3 DNA sequence: TGTGCCTGGAGTCCCAAACAGAAGAACTATGGCTACACCTTC. Its translation: CAWSPKQKNYGYTF.

This chain connects TRBV2 to TRBJ2-3, with 7 bases matching TRBD2. The CDR3 contains 17 residues. Per germline, CDR1 SNHLY and CDR2 FYNNEI. After removal of 5 bases from V and 0 bases from J, the junction contained 11 bases not matched to a gene. CDR3 sequence reads: CASSWEGKLSSTDTQYF. CDR3 in DNA: TGTGCCAGCAGTTGGGAGGGTAAACTCTCTAGCACAGATACGCAGTATTTT. The whole variable domain, remainder taken from reference TRBV2 and TRBJ2-3, is EPEVTQTPSHQVTQMGQEVILRCVPISNHLYFYWYRQILGQKVEFLVSFYNNEISEKSEIFDDQFSVERPDGSNFTLKIRSTKLEDSAMYFCASSWEGKLSSTDTQYFGPGTRLTVL.